The rows below give T cell receptor beta chains drawn from one sample of a study of T cell responses to AZD1222 COVID-19 vaccine. Sequencing used immunoSEQ multiplex PCR; TCRdb keeps in-frame clones, though not all of them. This sample has 130,000 or so clones, with roughly 92% found just once. The sample was peripheral blood, taken on day 0 of AZD1222 vaccination. These receptors came from an adult in good health. The CDR3 runs from the conserved cysteine through the conserved F or W. The D gene is left open where the match is weak. Clone size is not always given. Where it is, it says once, few, many or a class for expanded clones.

CDR3: CASSPGDGRNEKLFF
DNA: TGTGCCAGCTCACCAGGGGACGGAAGGAATGAAAAACTGTTTTTT
J: TRBJ1-4
D: .
size: .
V: TRBV18

CDR3: CASKLAGGTDSYEQYF
DNA: TGCGCCAGCAAACTAGCGGGGGGGACAGACTCCTACGAGCAGTACTTC
J: TRBJ2-7
D: TRBD2
size: .
V: TRBV5-1

CDR3: CASGQVGQGYYYGYTF
DNA: TGTGCCAGTGGCCAGGTCGGACAGGGGTACTACTATGGCTACACCTTC
J: TRBJ1-2
D: TRBD1
size: .
V: TRBV27

CDR3: CASSLDFKNIQYF
DNA: TGTGCCAGCAGCTTAGACTTCAAAAACATTCAGTACTTC
J: TRBJ2-4
D: .
size: .
V: TRBV7-9

CDR3: CASSGENTEAFF
DNA: TGTGCCAGCAGTGGGGAGAACACTGAAGCTTTCTTT
J: TRBJ1-1
D: .
size: few
V: TRBV2

CDR3: CASERQGSRGYTF
DNA: TGTGCCAGCGAACGACAGGGGTCGCGGGGCTACACCTTC
J: TRBJ1-2
D: TRBD1
size: .
V: TRBV19

CDR3: CASSIVGGGSGELFF
DNA: TGTGCCAGTAGTATAGTTGGGGGTGGTTCCGGGGAGCTGTTTTTT
J: TRBJ2-2
D: .
size: .
V: TRBV19

CDR3: CASSQQPQTGLSGNTIYF
DNA: TGTGCCAGCAGCCAACAACCTCAGACAGGGCTCTCTGGAAACACCATATATTTT
J: TRBJ1-3
D: TRBD1
size: .
V: TRBV4-2

CDR3: CASRDRVGSSYEQFF
DNA: TGTGCCAGCAGGGACAGGGTAGGTTCGTCCTATGAGCAGTTCTTC
J: TRBJ2-1
D: TRBD1
size: .
V: TRBV6-4

CDR3: CATSRGRDNSYEQYF
DNA: TGTGCCACCAGCAGAGGCAGGGACAACTCCTACGAGCAGTACTTC
J: TRBJ2-7
D: .
size: .
V: TRBV15

CDR3: CASSLGSGYSTDTQYF
DNA: TGCGCCAGCAGCTTGGGTTCCGGGTACAGCACAGATACGCAGTATTTT
J: TRBJ2-3
D: .
size: .
V: TRBV5-1

CDR3: CASSHSGVNTEAFF
DNA: TGTGCCAGCAGCCATTCCGGGGTGAACACTGAAGCTTTCTTT
J: TRBJ1-1
D: .
size: .
V: TRBV3-1/TRBV3-2

CDR3: CASSTDRGGNQPQHF
DNA: TGTGCCAGCAGCACGGACAGGGGTGGCAATCAGCCCCAGCATTTT
J: TRBJ1-5
D: TRBD1
size: .
V: TRBV6-5

CDR3: CAWSWGGGATDQPQHF
DNA: TGTGCCTGGAGTTGGGGTGGGGGCGCGACGGATCAGCCCCAGCATTTT
J: TRBJ1-5
D: .
size: .
V: TRBV30

CDR3: CARVVDPGTNYGYTF
DNA: TGTGCCAGGGTCGTTGACCCAGGAACTAACTATGGCTACACCTTC
J: TRBJ1-2
D: .
size: .
V: TRBV2

CDR3: CASSLGTGEGPDTQYF
DNA: TGTGCCAGCAGCTTAGGGACAGGGGAAGGGCCAGATACGCAGTATTTT
J: TRBJ2-3
D: TRBD1
size: once
V: TRBV7-9

CDR3: CASSWGRNEQFF
DNA: TGTGCCAGCTCATGGGGTAGGAATGAGCAGTTCTTC
J: TRBJ2-1
D: .
size: few
V: TRBV18

CDR3: CSVRDRAFLNYGYTF
DNA: TGCAGCGTTCGGGACAGGGCATTCTTAAACTATGGCTACACCTTC
J: TRBJ1-2
D: TRBD1
size: .
V: TRBV29-1

CDR3: CATGRGTEAFF
DNA: TGTGCCACCGGGAGGGGCACCGAAGCTTTCTTT
J: TRBJ1-1
D: .
size: .
V: TRBV12-3/TRBV12-4

CDR3: CASSFLQSNQPQHF
DNA: TGTGCCAGCAGCTTCCTCCAGAGCAATCAGCCCCAGCATTTT
J: TRBJ1-5
D: .
size: once
V: TRBV7-8

CDR3: CASSYTEVSTEAFF
DNA: TGTGCCAGCAGCTACACAGAGGTCTCAACTGAAGCTTTCTTT
J: TRBJ1-1
D: .
size: .
V: TRBV7-9

CDR3: CASGYGSNQPQHF
DNA: TGTGCTAGTGGTTACGGTAGCAATCAGCCCCAGCATTTT
J: TRBJ1-5
D: .
size: .
V: TRBV12-5

CDR3: CASSPGTSRAADTQYF
DNA: TGTGCCAGCAGCCCAGGGACTAGCAGGGCGGCAGATACGCAGTATTTT
J: TRBJ2-3
D: TRBD2
size: .
V: TRBV7-3

CDR3: CASSPPINQHF
DNA: TGTGCCAGCAGCCCTCCCATAAACCAGCATTTT
J: TRBJ1-5
D: .
size: .
V: TRBV11-2

CDR3: CASSLLASPGELFF
DNA: TGCGCCAGCAGCTTGTTAGCTAGCCCCGGGGAGCTGTTTTTT
J: TRBJ2-2
D: .
size: .
V: TRBV5-1

CDR3: CASSLSYRKASGNTIYF
DNA: TGCGCCAGCAGCTTGTCTTACAGAAAAGCCTCTGGAAACACCATATATTTT
J: TRBJ1-3
D: .
size: .
V: TRBV5-1